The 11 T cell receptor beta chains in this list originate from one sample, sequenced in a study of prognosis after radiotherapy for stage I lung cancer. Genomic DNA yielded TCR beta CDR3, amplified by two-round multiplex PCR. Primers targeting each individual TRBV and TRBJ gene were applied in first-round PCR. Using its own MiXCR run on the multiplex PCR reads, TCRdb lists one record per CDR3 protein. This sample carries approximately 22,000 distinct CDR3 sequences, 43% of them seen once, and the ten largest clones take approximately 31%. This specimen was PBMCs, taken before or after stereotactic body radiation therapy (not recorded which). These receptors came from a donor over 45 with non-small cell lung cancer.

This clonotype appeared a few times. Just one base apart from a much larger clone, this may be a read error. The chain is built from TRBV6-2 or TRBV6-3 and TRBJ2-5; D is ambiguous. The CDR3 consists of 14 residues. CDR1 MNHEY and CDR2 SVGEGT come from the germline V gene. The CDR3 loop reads CASSYSSQEDTQYF. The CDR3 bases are TGTGCCAGCAGTTACTCGAGTCAGGAAGATACCCAGTACTTC.

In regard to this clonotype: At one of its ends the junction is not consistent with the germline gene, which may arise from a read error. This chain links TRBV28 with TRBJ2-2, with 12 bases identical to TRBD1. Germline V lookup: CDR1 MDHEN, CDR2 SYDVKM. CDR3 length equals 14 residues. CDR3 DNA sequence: TGTACCAGCAGGGACAGGGGGCGGACAGGGGAGCTGTTTTTT. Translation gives CTSRDRGRTGELFF.

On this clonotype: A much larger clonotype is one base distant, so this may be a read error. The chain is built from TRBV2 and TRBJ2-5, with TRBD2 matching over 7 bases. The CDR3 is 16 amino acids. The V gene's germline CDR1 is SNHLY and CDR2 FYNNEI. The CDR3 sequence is CASSEEGRGRAEIQYF. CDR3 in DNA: TGTGCCAGCAGTGAGGAGGGGAGGGGAAGGGCAGAGATCCAGTACTTC.

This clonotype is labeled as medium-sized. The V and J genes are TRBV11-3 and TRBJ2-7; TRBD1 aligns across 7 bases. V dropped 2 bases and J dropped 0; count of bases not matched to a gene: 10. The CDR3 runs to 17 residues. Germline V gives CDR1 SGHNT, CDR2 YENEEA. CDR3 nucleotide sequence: TGTGCCAGCAGCTTAAATTCGGGGACAGTCTACTCCTACGAGCAGTACTTC. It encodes CASSLNSGTVYSYEQYF. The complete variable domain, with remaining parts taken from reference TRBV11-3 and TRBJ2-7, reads EAGVVQSPRYKIIEKKQPVAFWCNPISGHNTLYWYLQNLGQGPELLIRYENEEAVDDSQLPKDRFSAERLKGVDSTLKIQPAELGDSAVYLCASSLNSGTVYSYEQYFGPGTRLTVT.

The CDR3 sequence is CATGTSRRLRVNEQFF. CDR3 bases: TGTGCCACGGGGACATCTAGACGGCTTAGAGTTAATGAGCAGTTCTTC. The V call is TRBV6-2 or TRBV6-3, the J call TRBJ2-1; TRBD1 is a possible D gene (6 bases). Trimming left V 10 bases short and J 7 bases short, with 26 bases between. The CDR3 contains 16 residues. The germline V gene has CDR1 MNHEY and CDR2 SVGEGT.

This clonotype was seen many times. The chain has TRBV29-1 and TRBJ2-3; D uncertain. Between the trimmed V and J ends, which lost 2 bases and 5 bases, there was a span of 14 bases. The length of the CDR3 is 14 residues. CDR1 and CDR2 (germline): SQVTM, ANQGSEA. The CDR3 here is CSVEWVQELDTQYF. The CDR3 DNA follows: TGCAGCGTTGAATGGGTGCAGGAGTTAGATACGCAGTATTTT.

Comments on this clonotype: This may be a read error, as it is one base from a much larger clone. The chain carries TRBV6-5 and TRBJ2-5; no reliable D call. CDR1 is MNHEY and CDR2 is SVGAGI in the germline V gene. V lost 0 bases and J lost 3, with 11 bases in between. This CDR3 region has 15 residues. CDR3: CASSYSYVYKETQYF. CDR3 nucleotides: TGTGCCAGCAGTTACTCATACGTGTACAAAGAGACCCAGTACTTC.

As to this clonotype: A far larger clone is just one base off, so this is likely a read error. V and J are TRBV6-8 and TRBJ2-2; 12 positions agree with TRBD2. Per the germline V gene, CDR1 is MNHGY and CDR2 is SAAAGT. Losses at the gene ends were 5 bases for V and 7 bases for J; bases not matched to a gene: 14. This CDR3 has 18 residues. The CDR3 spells CASSDGLAGWPVGGELFF. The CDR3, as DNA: TGTGCCAGCAGTGACGGACTAGCGGGATGGCCGGTAGGCGGGGAGCTGTTTTTT.

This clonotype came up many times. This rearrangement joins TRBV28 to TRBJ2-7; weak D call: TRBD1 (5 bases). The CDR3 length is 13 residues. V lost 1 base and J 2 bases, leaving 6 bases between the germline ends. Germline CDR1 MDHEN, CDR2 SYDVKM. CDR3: CASSLLGAYEQYF. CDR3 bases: TGTGCCAGCAGTTTATTAGGGGCCTACGAGCAGTACTTC.

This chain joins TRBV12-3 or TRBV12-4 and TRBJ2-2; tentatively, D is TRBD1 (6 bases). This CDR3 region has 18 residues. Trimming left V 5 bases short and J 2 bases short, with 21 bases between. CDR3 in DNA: TGTGCCAGCAGTCCCACGGGCAGGGGCAGAGCCAACACCGGGGAGCTGTTTTTT. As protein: CASSPTGRGRANTGELFF.

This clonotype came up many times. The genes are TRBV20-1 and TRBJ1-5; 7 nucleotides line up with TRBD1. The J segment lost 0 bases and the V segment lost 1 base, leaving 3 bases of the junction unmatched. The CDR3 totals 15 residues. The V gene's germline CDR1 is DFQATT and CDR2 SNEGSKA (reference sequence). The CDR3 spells CSARGQGYSNQPQHF. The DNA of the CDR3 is TGCAGTGCTAGAGGACAGGGCTATAGCAATCAGCCCCAGCATTTT.